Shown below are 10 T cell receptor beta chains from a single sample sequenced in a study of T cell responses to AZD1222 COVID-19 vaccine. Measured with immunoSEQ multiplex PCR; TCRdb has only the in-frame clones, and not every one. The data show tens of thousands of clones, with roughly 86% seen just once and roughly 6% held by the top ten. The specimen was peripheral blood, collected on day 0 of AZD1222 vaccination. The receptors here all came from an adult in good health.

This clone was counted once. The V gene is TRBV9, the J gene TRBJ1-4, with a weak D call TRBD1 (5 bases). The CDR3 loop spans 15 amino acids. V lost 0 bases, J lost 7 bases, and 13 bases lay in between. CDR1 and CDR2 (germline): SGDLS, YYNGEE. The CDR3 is CASSVEAGRREKLFF. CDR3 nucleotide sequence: TGTGCCAGCAGCGTAGAAGCAGGGAGGCGTGAAAAACTGTTTTTT.

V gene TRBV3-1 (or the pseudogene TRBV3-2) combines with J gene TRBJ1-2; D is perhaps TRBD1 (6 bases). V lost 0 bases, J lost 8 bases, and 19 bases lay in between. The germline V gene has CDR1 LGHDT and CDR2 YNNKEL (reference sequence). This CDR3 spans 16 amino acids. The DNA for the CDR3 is TGTGCCAGCAGCCAAGAGACAGGATTGAGTTCCGGAGGCTACACCTTC. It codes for CASSQETGLSSGGYTF.

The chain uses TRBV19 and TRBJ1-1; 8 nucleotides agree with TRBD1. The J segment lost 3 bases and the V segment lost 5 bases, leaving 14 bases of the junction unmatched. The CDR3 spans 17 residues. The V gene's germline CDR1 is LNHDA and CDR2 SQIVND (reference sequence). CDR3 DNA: TGTGCCAGTAGTCCAGGGACAGGTCGACACTCAGACACTGAAGCTTTCTTT. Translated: CASSPGTGRHSDTEAFF.

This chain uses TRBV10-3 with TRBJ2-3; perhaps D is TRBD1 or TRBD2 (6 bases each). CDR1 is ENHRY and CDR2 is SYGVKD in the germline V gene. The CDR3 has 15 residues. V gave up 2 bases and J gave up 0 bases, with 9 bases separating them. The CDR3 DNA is TGTGCCATCAGTGAGAGGGGGAGGAGCACAGATACGCAGTATTTT. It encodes CAISERGRSTDTQYF.

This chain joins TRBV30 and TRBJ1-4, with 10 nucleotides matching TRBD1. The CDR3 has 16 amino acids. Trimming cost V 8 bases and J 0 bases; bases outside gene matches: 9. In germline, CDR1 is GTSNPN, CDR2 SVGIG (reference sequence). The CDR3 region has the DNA TGTGCCGGGGAGGACAGGGGGAATGCAACTAATGAAAAACTGTTTTTT. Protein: CAGEDRGNATNEKLFF.

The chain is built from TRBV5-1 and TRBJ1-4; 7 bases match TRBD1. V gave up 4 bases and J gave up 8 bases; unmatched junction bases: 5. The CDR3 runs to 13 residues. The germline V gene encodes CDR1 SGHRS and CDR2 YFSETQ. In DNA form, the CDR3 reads TGCGCCAGCAGCGAGGGGGCACGGGAAAAACTGTTTTTT. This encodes CASSEGAREKLFF.

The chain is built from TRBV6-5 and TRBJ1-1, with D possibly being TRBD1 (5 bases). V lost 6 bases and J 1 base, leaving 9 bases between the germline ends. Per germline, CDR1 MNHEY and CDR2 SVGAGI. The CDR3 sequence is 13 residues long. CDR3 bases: TGTGCCAGCAGACACACAGGGAACACTGAAGCTTTCTTT. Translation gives CASRHTGNTEAFF.

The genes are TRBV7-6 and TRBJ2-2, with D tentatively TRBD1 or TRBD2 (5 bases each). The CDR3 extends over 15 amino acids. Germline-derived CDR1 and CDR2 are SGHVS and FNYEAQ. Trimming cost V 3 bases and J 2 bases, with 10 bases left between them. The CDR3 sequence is CASSFRDGNTGELFF. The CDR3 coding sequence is TGTGCCAGCAGCTTCCGGGACGGTAACACCGGGGAGCTGTTTTTT.

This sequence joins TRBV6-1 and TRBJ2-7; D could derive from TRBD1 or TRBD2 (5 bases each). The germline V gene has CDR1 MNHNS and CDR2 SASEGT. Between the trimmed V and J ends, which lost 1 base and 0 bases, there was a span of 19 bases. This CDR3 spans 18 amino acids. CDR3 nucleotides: TGTGCCAGCAGTGAAGGATCCGGGACGAGGCCCAACTCCTACGAGCAGTACTTC. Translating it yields CASSEGSGTRPNSYEQYF.

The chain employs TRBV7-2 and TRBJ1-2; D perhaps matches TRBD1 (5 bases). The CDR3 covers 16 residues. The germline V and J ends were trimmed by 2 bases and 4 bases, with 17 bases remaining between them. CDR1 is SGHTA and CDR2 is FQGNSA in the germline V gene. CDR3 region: CASSLSRNNRIYGYTF. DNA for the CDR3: TGTGCCAGCAGCTTATCCAGAAACAACAGGATCTATGGCTACACCTTC.